Sequencing of this T cell receptor (beta chain) was carried out in a study of T-cell reconstitution after alpha-beta-depleted transplantation in children. This clonotype was found a few times. Germline CDR1 DFQATT, CDR2 SNEGSKA (reference sequence). The CDR3 extends over 13 amino acids. The V and J ends lost 7 bases and 5 bases, in that order; junction bases with no gene match: 9. Library preparation (for TCRbeta) was performed with unique molecular identifiers. TCRdb analysed the PCR reads with MiXCR anew, one entry per CDR3 protein. The table includes approximately 650,000 distinct CDR3 sequences, about 12% detected once.

The rearrangement uses TRBV20-1 and TRBJ2-7, with 9 bases that match TRBD1. The source material was PBMCs, sampled before TCRalphabeta/CD19-depleted stem cell transplant. This receptor was obtained from a girl aged 2-15 years with congenital amegakaryocytic thrombocytopenia, due to receive a stem cell transplant. The CDR3: CSVRQGGAHEQYF. The CDR3 DNA is TGCAGTGTTCGACAGGGGGGTGCACACGAGCAGTACTTC.